Shown below are 28 T cell receptor beta chains from a single sample sequenced in a study of T cells after yellow fever vaccination. From the 5' RACE reads, TCRdb called clonotypes with MiXCR, one entry per CDR3 protein. The repertoire holds 610,000 or so distinct CDR3 sequences, with more than 9% as singletons. This specimen was PBMCs, taken on the day of the yellow fever booster vaccination. All receptors come from a man in his thirties or forties who received the YFV17D yellow fever vaccine.

This clonotype was found a few times. The rearrangement links TRBV20-1 to TRBJ2-2; 7 positions match TRBD1. The germline gives CDR1 DFQATT, CDR2 SNEGSKA (reference sequence). With 5 bases clipped from V and 2 bases from J, the junction kept 5 bases outside the gene matches. The CDR3 has 14 residues. The chain's CDR3 is CSAGGQTNTGELFF. DNA for the CDR3: TGCAGTGCTGGGGGACAGACTAACACCGGGGAGCTGTTTTTT.

This clonotype was counted a few times. This chain joins TRBV2 and TRBJ2-3; 8 positions match TRBD2. Germline CDR1 and CDR2: SNHLY and FYNNEI. V gave up 8 bases and J gave up 1 base; unmatched junction bases: 14. The CDR3 consists of 17 residues. The CDR3 spells CASGISKVGRGTDTQYF. The CDR3 DNA is TGTGCCAGCGGGATTTCGAAAGTCGGGAGGGGCACAGATACGCAGTATTTT. Full variable domain (outside the CDR3, taken from reference TRBV2 and TRBJ2-3): EPEVTQTPSHQVTQMGQEVILRCVPISNHLYFYWYRQILGQKVEFLVSFYNNEISEKSEIFDDQFSVERPDGSNFTLKIRSTKLEDSAMYFCASGISKVGRGTDTQYFGPGTRLTVL.

The chain has TRBV12-3 or TRBV12-4 and TRBJ2-3; 7 bases are a match to TRBD2. V dropped 6 bases and J dropped 0; count of bases not matched to a gene: 3. This CDR3 has 14 residues. CDR3 in DNA: TGTGCCAGCAGACTAGCGATAAGCACAGATACGCAGTATTTT. Residues: CASRLAISTDTQYF.

The chain uses TRBV20-1 and TRBJ1-2; maybe TRBD1 (5 bases). V was shortened by 5 bases and J by 2 bases, with 9 bases between the two germline ends. CDR3 length equals 12 residues. Germline V lookup: CDR1 DFQATT, CDR2 SNEGSKA (reference sequence). CDR3 in amino acids: CSAPGLNYGYTF. The CDR3 DNA sequence: TGCAGTGCTCCGGGACTCAACTATGGCTACACCTTC.

The J gene is TRBJ2-1, the V gene TRBV6-5; 7 nucleotides agree with TRBD2. There are 15 residues in the CDR3. Germline loops: CDR1 MNHEY, CDR2 SVGAGI. V lost 0 bases to trimming and J lost 2 bases; unmatched junction nucleotides: 1. CDR3 amino acids: CASSYSREPYNEQFF. The CDR3 DNA follows: TGTGCCAGCAGTTACTCGCGGGAGCCCTACAATGAGCAGTTCTTC.

Only a few counts were recorded for this clonotype. This chain links TRBV19 with TRBJ2-7; a weak D match, TRBD1 (6 bases). The CDR3 runs to 14 residues. Germline V lookup: CDR1 LNHDA, CDR2 SQIVND (reference sequence). V gave up 1 base and J gave up 5 bases, with 12 bases separating them. The CDR3 DNA reads TGTGCCAGTAGTATAGGCTCAGGGGTCCACGAGCAGTACTTC. It encodes CASSIGSGVHEQYF.

This clonotype was seen a handful of times. V gene TRBV15 combines with J gene TRBJ2-2, with 10 bases identical to TRBD1. Germline V gene data show CDR1 as LNHNV and CDR2 as YYDKDF (reference sequence). The CDR3 sequence is 17 residues long. Trimming took 1 base from V and 3 from J; bases not matched to a gene: 5. The CDR3 DNA reads as TGTGCCACCAGCAGAGGATCCGGGACAGGGGACACCGGGGAGCTGTTTTTT. Its translation is CATSRGSGTGDTGELFF.

The chain joins TRBV5-1 to TRBJ2-5, with D tentatively TRBD2 (6 bases). V lost 4 bases, J lost 2 bases, and 12 bases lay in between. Germline values: CDR1 SGHRS, CDR2 YFSETQ. CDR3 length: 14 amino acids. This chain's CDR3 is CASSRGGGQETQYF. CDR3 DNA sequence: TGCGCCAGCAGCCGTGGGGGAGGTCAAGAGACCCAGTACTTC. The variable domain in full, completed from reference TRBV5-1 and TRBJ2-5, reads KAGVTQTPRYLIKTRGQQVTLSCSPISGHRSVSWYQQTPGQGLQFLFEYFSETQRNKGNFPGRFSGRQFSNSRSEMNVSTLELGDSALYLCASSRGGGQETQYFGPGTRLLVL.

The CDR3 here is CASGLVSETQYF. In DNA form, the CDR3 reads TGTGCTAGTGGTTTGGTATCAGAGACCCAGTACTTC. This chain uses TRBV12-5 with TRBJ2-5; D unresolved. CDR1 LGHNT and CDR2 FRNRAP come from the germline V gene. The CDR3 contains 12 residues. The ends were cut back, 0 bases at V and 4 bases at J, with 3 bases in the middle. The full variable domain, rest sourced from reference TRBV12-5 and TRBJ2-5, is DARVTQTPRHKVTEMGQEVTMRCQPILGHNTVFWYRQTMMQGLELLAYFRNRAPLDDSGMPKDRFSAEMPDATLATLKIQPSEPRDSAVYFCASGLVSETQYFGPGTRLLVL.

This clonotype was counted only a few times. This chain joins TRBV27 and TRBJ2-7; D unresolved. Germline loops: CDR1 MNHEY, CDR2 SMNVEV (reference sequence). V lost 6 bases, J lost 4 bases, and 13 bases lay in between. The CDR3 extends over 13 amino acids. CDR3: CASRPDTSYEQYF. CDR3 bases: TGTGCCAGCAGGCCCGACACATCGTACGAGCAGTACTTC.

This clonotype has only a few counts. The chain links TRBV10-3 to TRBJ2-7; D may match TRBD1 or TRBD2 (5 bases each). V lost 10 bases and J lost 4, with 20 bases in between. The CDR3 is made up of 14 amino acids. Per germline, CDR1 ENHRY and CDR2 SYGVKD. The CDR3 DNA sequence: TGTGCCACCTCCTCCGGGACGGACAATTACGAGCAGTACTTC. It translates to CATSSGTDNYEQYF.

The table lists this clonotype with a few counts. CDR3 protein: CAWTNRGTDTEAFF. CDR3 sequence (DNA): TGTGCCTGGACTAACAGGGGGACGGACACTGAAGCTTTCTTT. The chain carries TRBV30 and TRBJ1-1; 8 bases align to TRBD1. The CDR3 is 14 amino acids. With 4 bases clipped from V and 3 bases from J, the junction kept 7 bases outside the gene matches. Germline V gives CDR1 GTSNPN, CDR2 SVGIG (reference sequence).

The J gene is TRBJ2-5, the V gene TRBV5-1, with no clear D. The V end lost 4 bases, the J end lost 9 bases, and 19 bases lay between the germline ends. Germline V gene data show CDR1 as SGHRS and CDR2 as YFSETQ. The CDR3 totals 14 residues. The CDR3: CASSPDTDISAQYF. DNA of the CDR3: TGCGCCAGCAGCCCCGACACCGACATTTCGGCCCAGTACTTC. The full variable domain, with the rest looked up from reference TRBV5-1 and TRBJ2-5, is KAGVTQTPRYLIKTRGQQVTLSCSPISGHRSVSWYQQTPGQGLQFLFEYFSETQRNKGNFPGRFSGRQFSNSRSEMNVSTLELGDSALYLCASSPDTDISAQYFGPGTRLLVL.

Only a few counts were recorded for this clonotype. This chain connects TRBV7-7 to TRBJ2-5, with no clear D. V dropped 1 base and J dropped 1 base, with 4 bases sitting between them. This CDR3 contains 13 residues. Looked up from germline, CDR1 is SSHAT and CDR2 is FNYEAQ (reference sequence). This CDR3 is CASSLGIQETQYF. The CDR3 nucleotides read TGTGCCAGCAGCTTAGGTATCCAAGAGACCCAGTACTTC. Based on the CDR3 plus reference TRBV7-7 and TRBJ2-5, the full variable domain is GAGVSQSPRYKVTKRGQDVTLRCDPISSHATLYWYQQALGQGPEFLTYFNYEAQPDKSGLPSDRFSAERPEGSISTLTIQRTEQRDSAMYRCASSLGIQETQYFGPGTRLLVL.

This clonotype was detected only a few times. J is TRBJ1-6 and V is TRBV4-3, with unresolved D. Trimming removed 3 bases at V and 2 bases at J, with 11 bases between. Looked up from germline, CDR1 is LGHNA and CDR2 is YSLEER. CDR3 length: 16 amino acids. The CDR3 spells CASSQAPEAYNSPLHF. CDR3 in DNA: TGCGCCAGCAGCCAGGCTCCGGAAGCCTATAATTCACCCCTCCACTTT.

The chain combines TRBV16 with TRBJ2-5, with 9 bases fitting TRBD2. Per germline, CDR1 KGHSY and CDR2 FQNENV. This CDR3 region has 15 residues. J was trimmed by 5 bases and V by 2 bases; bases with no gene match: 6. The CDR3 loop is CASSQGAGGGETQYF. As DNA, the CDR3 is TGTGCCAGCAGCCAAGGAGCGGGAGGCGGGGAGACCCAGTACTTC.

Only a few counts were recorded for this clonotype. This chain links TRBV20-1 with TRBJ2-5; the D is unclear. Per the germline V gene, CDR1 is DFQATT and CDR2 is SNEGSKA (reference sequence). Trimming shortened V by 3 bases and J by 5 bases, and 10 bases separated the two germline ends. The CDR3 runs 12 residues. The CDR3 loop is CSASFRRETQYF. In DNA form, the CDR3 reads TGCAGTGCTAGTTTCAGACGGGAGACCCAGTACTTC.

In its sample, this clonotype was seen a few times. J is TRBJ2-5 and V is TRBV5-4, with TRBD1 identical over 8 bases. CDR1 and CDR2 from the germline V gene are SGHNT and YYREEE (reference sequence). With 4 bases clipped from V and 5 bases from J, the junction kept 4 bases outside the gene matches. The CDR3 extends over 13 amino acids. CDR3 nucleotides: TGTGCCAGCAGCCGGGGACAGGACGAGACCCAGTACTTC. Translating it yields CASSRGQDETQYF. The entire variable domain, with the rest obtained from reference TRBV5-4 and TRBJ2-5, is as follows: ETGVTQSPTHLIKTRGQQVTLRCSSQSGHNTVSWYQQALGQGPQFIFQYYREEENGRGNFPPRFSGLQFPNYSSELNVNALELDDSALYLCASSRGQDETQYFGPGTRLLVL.

This clonotype was counted only a few times. V usage is TRBV7-9 and J usage is TRBJ2-1; tentatively, D is TRBD1 (6 bases). Germline V lookup: CDR1 SEHNR, CDR2 FQNEAQ (reference sequence). Trimming left V 7 bases short and J 5 bases short, with 6 bases between. The CDR3 consists of 11 residues. The CDR3 DNA follows: TGTGCCAGCACAGGGGACAATGAGCAGTTCTTC. Its protein is CASTGDNEQFF. Drawing the rest from reference TRBV7-9 and TRBJ2-1, the complete variable domain is DTGVSQNPRHKITKRGQNVTFRCDPISEHNRLYWYRQTLGQGPEFLTYFQNEAQLEKSRLLSDRFSAERPKGSFSTLEIQRTEQGDSAMYLCASTGDNEQFFGPGTRLTVL.

This clonotype was seen only once. The final CDR3 position lacks the conserved phenylalanine or tryptophan, pointing to a likely read error. The rearrangement links TRBV10-3 to TRBJ2-5; TRBD1 matches 10 bases. V lost 4 bases to trimming and J lost 5 bases; unmatched junction nucleotides: 7. This CDR3 is built from 15 residues. Germline loops: CDR1 ENHRY, CDR2 SYGVKD. DNA of the CDR3: TGTGCCATCAGTGGCCCGGACAGGGGGGAGGAGACCCAGTACTCC. As protein: CAISGPDRGEETQYS.

A few counts support this clonotype. The genes are TRBV6-2 or TRBV6-3 and TRBJ2-7, with D possibly matching TRBD2 (6 bases). Per the germline V gene, CDR1 is MNHEY and CDR2 is SVGEGT. CDR3 length: 16 residues. V was clipped by 2 bases and J by 1 base, with 15 bases between them. The CDR3 bases are TGTGCCAGCAGTTACATAAGCGGGCTTTTTTCCTACGAGCAGTACTTC. Amino acid sequence: CASSYISGLFSYEQYF.

V usage is TRBV4-3 and J usage is TRBJ1-3, with 8 bases aligning to TRBD1. The CDR3 has 15 amino acids. V was clipped by 2 bases and J by 3 bases; unmatched bases: 3. CDR1 and CDR2 from the germline V gene are LGHNA and YSLEER. The CDR3 region is CASSQSTGVGNTIYF. CDR3 DNA sequence: TGCGCCAGCAGCCAATCGACAGGGGTTGGAAACACCATATATTTT.

This clonotype was counted at least ten times. This chain connects TRBV5-1 to TRBJ2-3, with 7 bases fitting TRBD1. The length of the CDR3 is 14 residues. The V and J ends lost 4 bases and 2 bases, in that order; junction bases with no gene match: 4. In germline, CDR1 is SGHRS, CDR2 YFSETQ. The CDR3 loop reads CASSTGQATDTQYF. The CDR3 nucleotides read TGCGCCAGCAGCACCGGACAGGCCACAGATACGCAGTATTTT.

This clonotype was seen at least ten times. The junction departs from germline at one end; a sequencing error may be responsible. V and J are TRBV5-1 and TRBJ2-3; D might be TRBD1 or TRBD2, each matching 5 bases. This CDR3 has 12 residues. Germline V gene sequence: CDR1 SGHRS, CDR2 YFSETQ. The CDR3 loop is CASRDSTDTQYF. CDR3 in DNA: TGTGCCAGCCGGGACAGCACAGATACGCAGTATTTT. Full variable domain (remainder filled in from reference TRBV5-1 and TRBJ2-3): KAGVTQTPRYLIKTRGQQVTLSCSPISGHRSVSWYQQTPGQGLQFLFEYFSETQRNKGNFPGRFSGRQFSNSRSEMNVSTLELGDSALYLCASRDSTDTQYFGPGTRLTVL.

This clonotype has more than one count but fewer than ten. The CDR3: CASNNPGTVQNEQFF. CDR3 bases: TGTGCCAGCAATAACCCCGGGACGGTCCAGAATGAGCAGTTCTTC. The chain links TRBV2 to TRBJ2-1, with D possibly being TRBD1 or TRBD2 (5 bases each). This CDR3 is built from 15 residues. Trimming took 7 bases from V and 7 from J, leaving 20 bases between them. CDR1 and CDR2 (germline): SNHLY, FYNNEI.

This clonotype was picked up many times. The chain recombines TRBV12-3 or TRBV12-4 with TRBJ2-1, with 7 nucleotides matching TRBD2. The junction had 7 bases not matched to a gene; V was cut back by 0 bases and J by 8 bases. This CDR3 has 15 residues. CDR3 nucleotide sequence: TGTGCCAGCAGTTTAGCAGCGGGGAGAAGTGATGAGCAGTTCTTC. Protein product: CASSLAAGRSDEQFF.

This clonotype was picked up a small number of times. The chain is built from TRBV27 and TRBJ2-7; tentatively, D is TRBD1 or TRBD2 (5 bases each). CDR1 is MNHEY and CDR2 is SMNVEV in the germline V gene (reference sequence). The CDR3 sequence is 15 residues long. With 11 bases removed from V and 2 bases from J, the gap between germline ends came to 22 bases. The CDR3 spells CAVIVYERGTYEQYF. The CDR3 nucleotides are TGTGCCGTTATCGTATATGAGAGGGGTACCTACGAGCAGTACTTC.

This clonotype was recorded many times. The V and J genes are TRBV27 and TRBJ1-5; D not certain. CDR3 length: 14 residues. Germline V gives CDR1 MNHEY, CDR2 SMNVEV (reference sequence). V shed 1 base and J shed 4 bases, with 8 bases lying between them. The CDR3 sequence is CASSLLGINQPQHF. For the CDR3, the DNA is TGTGCCAGCAGTTTATTAGGGATTAATCAGCCCCAGCATTTT.